A single sample gave rise to the 6 T cell receptor beta chains below, sequenced in a study of T cells after yellow fever vaccination. A single record per CDR3 protein comes from TCRdb applying MiXCR to the 5' RACE reads. The sample includes approximately 250,000 distinct CDR3 sequences, roughly 3.5% of them seen just once. The sample consisted of PBMCs, taken 15 days after the yellow fever booster vaccination. These TCRs come from a man aged 18-30 years who received the YFV17D yellow fever vaccine.

This clonotype has a count of ten or more. The CDR3 nucleotides are TGTGCCAGCAGTTTACGGAGGGGGCCGTACGAGCAGTACGTC. Its protein product is CASSLRRGPYEQYV. J is TRBJ2-7 and V is TRBV12-3 or TRBV12-4; D is possibly TRBD1 (7 bases). This CDR3 spans 14 amino acids. The ends were cut back, 2 bases at V and 4 bases at J, with 12 bases in the middle.

There are many counts of this clonotype. The CDR3 reads CASSLLRGLGYTF. CDR3 DNA sequence: TGTGCCAGCAGCCTCCTTCGAGGGCTCGGCTACACCTTC. The chain has TRBV27 and TRBJ1-2; D remains unclear. Deletions cut 6 bases from V and 8 bases from J, with 16 bases between. Germline lookup yields CDR1 MNHEY and CDR2 SMNVEV (reference sequence). This CDR3 is 13 amino acids long.

This clonotype occurred many times. This chain connects TRBV5-1 to TRBJ1-1; D gene uncertain. The CDR3 runs 15 residues. The germline CDR1 and CDR2 sequences are SGHRS and YFSETQ. The V end lost 0 bases, the J end lost 5 bases, and 14 bases lay between the germline ends. The CDR3 region is CASSLAGRVQTEAFF. DNA of the CDR3: TGCGCCAGCAGCTTGGCAGGTAGAGTACAGACTGAAGCTTTCTTT.

This clonotype was seen at least ten times. The rearrangement uses TRBV5-1 and TRBJ2-7; D possibly uses TRBD1 or TRBD2 (5 bases each). Germline values: CDR1 SGHRS, CDR2 YFSETQ. The CDR3 has 13 amino acids. V lost 0 bases and J lost 3, with 7 bases in between. CDR3 amino acids: CASSLGGDYEQYV. The CDR3 DNA follows: TGCGCCAGCAGCTTGGGAGGGGACTACGAGCAGTACGTC.

The table lists this clonotype with many counts. V is TRBV7-7 and J is TRBJ2-2; tentative D call: TRBD1 (5 bases). V shed 0 bases and J shed 5 bases, with 13 bases lying between them. The CDR3 has 16 amino acids. The germline CDR1 and CDR2 sequences are SSHAT and FNYEAQ (reference sequence). The CDR3 sequence is CASSLAYGAQTGELFF. CDR3 DNA: TGTGCCAGCAGCTTAGCCTATGGGGCGCAGACCGGGGAGCTGTTTTTT.

This clonotype was seen more than once but under ten times. This chain connects TRBV3-1 to TRBJ2-2; D uncertain. Per the germline V gene, CDR1 is LGHDT and CDR2 is YNNKEL (reference sequence). The V end lost 1 base, the J end lost 2 bases, and 11 bases lay between the germline ends. This CDR3 has 16 residues. This chain's CDR3 is CASSQVVSTNTGELFF. CDR3 DNA sequence: TGTGCCAGCAGCCAAGTCGTCAGTACAAACACCGGGGAGCTGTTTTTT.